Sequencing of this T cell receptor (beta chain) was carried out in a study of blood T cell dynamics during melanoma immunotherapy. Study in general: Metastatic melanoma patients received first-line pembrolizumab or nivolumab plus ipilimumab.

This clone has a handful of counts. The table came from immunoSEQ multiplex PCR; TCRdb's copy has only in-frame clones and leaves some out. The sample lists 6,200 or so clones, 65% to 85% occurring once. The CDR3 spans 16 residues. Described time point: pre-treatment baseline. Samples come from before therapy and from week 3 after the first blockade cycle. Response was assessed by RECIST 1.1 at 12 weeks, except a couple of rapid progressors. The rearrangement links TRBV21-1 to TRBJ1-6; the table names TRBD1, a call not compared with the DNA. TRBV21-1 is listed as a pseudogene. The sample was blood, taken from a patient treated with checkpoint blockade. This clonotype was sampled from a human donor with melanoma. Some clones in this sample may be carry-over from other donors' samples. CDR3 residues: CAAQERQGSYNSPLHF. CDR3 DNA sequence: TGTGCCGCGCAGGAGAGACAGGGCTCCTATAATTCACCCCTCCACTTT.